This note documents a single TCR beta chain sequence. The data originate from a study of T-cell memory formation after mild COVID-19. The germline gives CDR1 MGHRA, CDR2 YSYEKL. This CDR3 contains 13 residues. Trimming removed 3 bases from V and 6 bases from J, with 9 bases in between. cDNA libraries for TCR alpha and TCR beta, carrying sample barcodes and UMIs, came from 5'RACE with constant-segment primers. Via MiXCR, TCRdb re-called the 5' RACE reads, giving one row per CDR3 protein. The sample lists tens of thousands of distinct CDR3 sequences, approximately 12% seen once, with 20% to 25% in the top ten.

This TCR was recovered from a man younger than 30 who had mild COVID-19 (a few samples of this study predate the infection). Cell type and time point are not known. This sequence joins TRBV4-1 and TRBJ2-1; D is perhaps TRBD2 (5 bases). Sequencing was carried out using PBMCs or a T cell subset sorted from them (not recorded which). CDR3: CASSQIGSNEQFF. The DNA for the CDR3 is TGCGCCAGCAGCCAGATAGGGAGCAATGAGCAGTTCTTC.